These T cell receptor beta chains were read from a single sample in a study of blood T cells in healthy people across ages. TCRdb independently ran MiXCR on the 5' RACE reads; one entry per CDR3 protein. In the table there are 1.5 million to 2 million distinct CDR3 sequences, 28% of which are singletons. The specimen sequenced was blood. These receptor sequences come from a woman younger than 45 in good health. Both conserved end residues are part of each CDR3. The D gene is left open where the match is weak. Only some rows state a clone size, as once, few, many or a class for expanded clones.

CDR3nt: TGTGCCAGCAATGACCTCCCGGGGAGTGAGCAGTTCTTC
CDR3aa: CASNDLPGSEQFF
d_gene: -
j_gene: TRBJ2-1
v_gene: TRBV6-2/TRBV6-3
abundance: -

CDR3nt: TGTGCCAGCAGTAGCTATGGGTCAGGGGGGGGAGAGCAGTTCTTC
CDR3aa: CASSSYGSGGGEQFF
d_gene: -
j_gene: TRBJ2-1
v_gene: TRBV12-3/TRBV12-4
abundance: -

CDR3nt: TGTGCCAGTAGTATAGGACTCTACACAGATACGCAGTATTTT
CDR3aa: CASSIGLYTDTQYF
d_gene: -
j_gene: TRBJ2-3
v_gene: TRBV19
abundance: -

CDR3nt: TGTGCCAGCAGCTTTGGGGAGGACTATGGCTACACCTTC
CDR3aa: CASSFGEDYGYTF
d_gene: -
j_gene: TRBJ1-2
v_gene: TRBV7-2
abundance: many

CDR3nt: TGTGTCAGCCAGGGGAACTCCTACGAGCAGTTCTTC
CDR3aa: CVSQGNSYEQFF
d_gene: -
j_gene: TRBJ2-1
v_gene: TRBV25-1
abundance: -

CDR3nt: TGTGCCAGCAGCCTCGGCCTCACGCTCCAAGAGACCCAGTACTTC
CDR3aa: CASSLGLTLQETQYF
d_gene: -
j_gene: TRBJ2-5
v_gene: TRBV7-9
abundance: -

CDR3nt: TGCGCCAGCAGCTTGGCCGGGACAGGGACCCAAGAGACCCAGTACTTC
CDR3aa: CASSLAGTGTQETQYF
d_gene: TRBD1
j_gene: TRBJ2-5
v_gene: TRBV5-1
abundance: -

CDR3nt: TGCAGTGCTAGAGGGAGCGGGGGGGCCAACACCGGGGAGCTGTTTTTT
CDR3aa: CSARGSGGANTGELFF
d_gene: TRBD2
j_gene: TRBJ2-2
v_gene: TRBV20-1
abundance: -

CDR3nt: TGTGCCAGCAGTAACCAGACAGGGGGAGGACCTGGGGCCAACGTCCTGACTTTC
CDR3aa: CASSNQTGGGPGANVLTF
d_gene: TRBD1
j_gene: TRBJ2-6
v_gene: TRBV28
abundance: -

CDR3nt: TGCGCCAGCAGTGAGAATGCAGGATTAAATTCACCCCTCCACTTT
CDR3aa: CASSENAGLNSPLHF
d_gene: -
j_gene: TRBJ1-6
v_gene: TRBV10-2
abundance: many

CDR3nt: TGCAGCGTCCTTTCCCCCACCGACGGGGCCATTCAGTACTTC
CDR3aa: CSVLSPTDGAIQYF
d_gene: -
j_gene: TRBJ2-4
v_gene: TRBV29-1
abundance: few

CDR3nt: TGCAGTGCCTCGGAACTGGGCGGGGACACTGAAGCTTTCTTT
CDR3aa: CSASELGGDTEAFF
d_gene: -
j_gene: TRBJ1-1
v_gene: TRBV20-1
abundance: -

CDR3nt: TGCGCCAGCAGCCAAGGGACGGACTACGAGCAGTACTTC
CDR3aa: CASSQGTDYEQYF
d_gene: -
j_gene: TRBJ2-7
v_gene: TRBV4-3
abundance: many

CDR3nt: TGCAGTGCTAGAAGGCAGAGGAAGGCCCAGTACTTC
CDR3aa: CSARRQRKAQYF
d_gene: -
j_gene: TRBJ2-5
v_gene: TRBV20-1
abundance: -

CDR3nt: TGTGCCAGCAGCTTAGGGCCGACTAGCGGGGGGCAAGAGACCCAGTACTTC
CDR3aa: CASSLGPTSGGQETQYF
d_gene: TRBD2
j_gene: TRBJ2-5
v_gene: TRBV7-6
abundance: -

CDR3nt: TGCGCCAGCAGCAGAATTACCGGGACTAGCGGGGTCAATGAGCAGTTCTTC
CDR3aa: CASSRITGTSGVNEQFF
d_gene: TRBD2
j_gene: TRBJ2-1
v_gene: TRBV5-1
abundance: -

CDR3nt: TGTGCCGGCAGCTCCCGAATTGAGCCGGGGGAGCCCTACAATGAGCAGTTCTTC
CDR3aa: CAGSSRIEPGEPYNEQFF
d_gene: -
j_gene: TRBJ2-1
v_gene: TRBV13
abundance: -

CDR3nt: TGTGCCAGCAGTACGGTAGCGGGGGGGAGATCCTACGAGCAGTACTTC
CDR3aa: CASSTVAGGRSYEQYF
d_gene: TRBD2
j_gene: TRBJ2-7
v_gene: TRBV12-3/TRBV12-4
abundance: few

CDR3nt: TGTGCCAGCAGTGTTGGGACCCAGTACTTC
CDR3aa: CASSVGTQYF
d_gene: -
j_gene: TRBJ2-5
v_gene: TRBV2
abundance: -

CDR3nt: TGTGCCAGCTCACCCCTAGGACAGGGGGGCCTAAATTCACCCCTCCACTTT
CDR3aa: CASSPLGQGGLNSPLHF
d_gene: TRBD1
j_gene: TRBJ1-6
v_gene: TRBV18
abundance: -

CDR3nt: TGTGCCAGCAGGGGGGAACAGGGGTATGGCTACACCTTC
CDR3aa: CASRGEQGYGYTF
d_gene: TRBD1
j_gene: TRBJ1-2
v_gene: TRBV5-5
abundance: -

CDR3nt: TGCGCCAGCAGCCAAGATGAAGGGACTGGCTACACCTTC
CDR3aa: CASSQDEGTGYTF
d_gene: -
j_gene: TRBJ1-2
v_gene: TRBV4-1
abundance: few

CDR3nt: TGTGCCAGCAGCTTAGACTTGGGCGGGGAGCAGTACTTC
CDR3aa: CASSLDLGGEQYF
d_gene: -
j_gene: TRBJ2-7
v_gene: TRBV7-2
abundance: many

CDR3nt: TGTGCCAGCAGCTTCCTTAGTCTAGCGGGGGGGTTGCAAGAGACCCAGTACTTC
CDR3aa: CASSFLSLAGGLQETQYF
d_gene: TRBD2
j_gene: TRBJ2-5
v_gene: TRBV7-2
abundance: -

CDR3nt: TGTGCCAGCAGCTTTCCGGGGACCCGGGGGACCCAGTACTTC
CDR3aa: CASSFPGTRGTQYF
d_gene: -
j_gene: TRBJ2-5
v_gene: TRBV5-6
abundance: -

CDR3nt: TGTGCCAGCAGCTGGCGGACTAGCGGGTCTTCGACGCAGTATTTT
CDR3aa: CASSWRTSGSSTQYF
d_gene: TRBD2
j_gene: TRBJ2-3
v_gene: TRBV5-6
abundance: few

CDR3nt: TGTGCCAGCAGTGTTTTGAGGTCACAAGAGACCCAGTACTTC
CDR3aa: CASSVLRSQETQYF
d_gene: -
j_gene: TRBJ2-5
v_gene: TRBV2
abundance: many

CDR3nt: TGTGCCAGCAGTGATGAGGGGACAGGGTGGAGGGAGACCCAGTACTTC
CDR3aa: CASSDEGTGWRETQYF
d_gene: TRBD1
j_gene: TRBJ2-5
v_gene: TRBV6-4
abundance: many

CDR3nt: TGCAGTGCGGGGGACAACAGCTCCTACAATGAGCAGTTCTTC
CDR3aa: CSAGDNSSYNEQFF
d_gene: -
j_gene: TRBJ2-1
v_gene: TRBV20-1
abundance: -

CDR3nt: TGCAGTGCTATAGCCGGCAGGGACTATGAGCAGTTCTTC
CDR3aa: CSAIAGRDYEQFF
d_gene: -
j_gene: TRBJ2-1
v_gene: TRBV20-1
abundance: many

CDR3nt: TGTGCCAGCTCACCTCAGACGACTCCAGTCGAAAAACTGTTTTTT
CDR3aa: CASSPQTTPVEKLFF
d_gene: -
j_gene: TRBJ1-4
v_gene: TRBV18
abundance: -

CDR3nt: TGTGCCAGCAGCCACCGGACAGGGGAAGGGGGGTACTTC
CDR3aa: CASSHRTGEGGYF
d_gene: TRBD1
j_gene: TRBJ2-5
v_gene: TRBV7-9
abundance: -

CDR3nt: TGTGCCAGCAGCGCCGAAGGGAAGGTATTGTGGGAGACCCAGTACTTC
CDR3aa: CASSAEGKVLWETQYF
d_gene: -
j_gene: TRBJ2-5
v_gene: TRBV9
abundance: few

CDR3nt: TGTGCCAGCAAAGGCGGGAACACAGATACGCAGTATTTT
CDR3aa: CASKGGNTDTQYF
d_gene: -
j_gene: TRBJ2-3
v_gene: TRBV12-3/TRBV12-4
abundance: few

CDR3nt: TGTGCCAGCAGTTTAGGCGCCGGAGGACTTGGATATGGCTACACCTTC
CDR3aa: CASSLGAGGLGYGYTF
d_gene: -
j_gene: TRBJ1-2
v_gene: TRBV12-3/TRBV12-4
abundance: many

CDR3nt: TGTGCCGGCAGCGCGGGAGGAACAGATACGCAGTATTTT
CDR3aa: CAGSAGGTDTQYF
d_gene: TRBD2
j_gene: TRBJ2-3
v_gene: TRBV9
abundance: -

CDR3nt: TGCAGCGTTGAGTTCGGGAGCCCCTACGAGCAGTACTTC
CDR3aa: CSVEFGSPYEQYF
d_gene: -
j_gene: TRBJ2-7
v_gene: TRBV29-1
abundance: -

CDR3nt: TGTGCCAGCAGTCCATATCAGGGGCGGACTGAAGCTTTCTTT
CDR3aa: CASSPYQGRTEAFF
d_gene: -
j_gene: TRBJ1-1
v_gene: TRBV28
abundance: -

CDR3nt: TGTGCCAGCAGCTTGTCGGCTAGCGGTGAGCAGTACTTC
CDR3aa: CASSLSASGEQYF
d_gene: TRBD2
j_gene: TRBJ2-5
v_gene: TRBV7-2
abundance: -

CDR3nt: TGCAGTGCTGCCGGGGAGGGGCAGTACTTC
CDR3aa: CSAAGEGQYF
d_gene: TRBD2
j_gene: TRBJ2-7
v_gene: TRBV20-1
abundance: -